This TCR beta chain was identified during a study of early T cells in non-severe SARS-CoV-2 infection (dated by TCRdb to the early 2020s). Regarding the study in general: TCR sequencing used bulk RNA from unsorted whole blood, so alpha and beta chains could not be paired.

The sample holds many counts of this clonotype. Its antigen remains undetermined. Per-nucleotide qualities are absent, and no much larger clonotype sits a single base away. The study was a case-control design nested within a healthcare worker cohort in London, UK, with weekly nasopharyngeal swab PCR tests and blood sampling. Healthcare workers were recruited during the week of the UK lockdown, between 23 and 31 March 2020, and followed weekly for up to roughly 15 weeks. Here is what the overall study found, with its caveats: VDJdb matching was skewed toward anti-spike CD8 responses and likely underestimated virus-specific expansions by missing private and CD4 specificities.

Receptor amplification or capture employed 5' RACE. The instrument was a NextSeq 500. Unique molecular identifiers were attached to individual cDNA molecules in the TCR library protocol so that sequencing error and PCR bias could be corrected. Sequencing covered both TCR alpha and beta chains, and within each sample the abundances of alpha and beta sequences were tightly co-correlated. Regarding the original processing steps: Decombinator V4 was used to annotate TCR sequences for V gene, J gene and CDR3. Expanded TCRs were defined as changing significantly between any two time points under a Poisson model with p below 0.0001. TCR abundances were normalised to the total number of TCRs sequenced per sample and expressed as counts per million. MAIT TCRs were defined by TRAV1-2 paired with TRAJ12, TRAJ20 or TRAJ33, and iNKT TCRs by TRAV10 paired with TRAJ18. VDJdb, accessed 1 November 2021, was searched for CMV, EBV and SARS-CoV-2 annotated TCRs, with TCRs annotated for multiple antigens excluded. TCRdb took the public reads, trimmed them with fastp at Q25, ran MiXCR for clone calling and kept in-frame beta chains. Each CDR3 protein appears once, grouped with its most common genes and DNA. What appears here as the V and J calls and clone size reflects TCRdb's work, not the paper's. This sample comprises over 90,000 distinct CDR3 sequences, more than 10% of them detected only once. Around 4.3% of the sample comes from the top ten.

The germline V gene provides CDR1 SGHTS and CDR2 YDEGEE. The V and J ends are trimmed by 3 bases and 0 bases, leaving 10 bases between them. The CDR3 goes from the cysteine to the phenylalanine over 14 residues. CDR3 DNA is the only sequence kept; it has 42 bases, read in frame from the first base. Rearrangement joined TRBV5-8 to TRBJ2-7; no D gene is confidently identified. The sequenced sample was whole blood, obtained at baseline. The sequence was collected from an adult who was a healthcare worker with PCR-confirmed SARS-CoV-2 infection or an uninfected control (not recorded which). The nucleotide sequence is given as TGTGCCAGCAGCTACAGATGGTCCTCCTACGAGCAGTACTTC. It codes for CASSYRWSSYEQYF.